The rows below give T cell receptor beta chains drawn from one sample of a study. TCRdb called the 5' RACE reads again in MiXCR, with one record for every CDR3 protein. The table shows 40,000 to 65,000 distinct CDR3 sequences, with 24% occurring only once. The material sequenced was tumor-infiltrating naive CD4+ T cells sorted from the breast tumor. The receptor source for this set is a female donor with breast cancer. Each CDR3 is given with its conserved first and last residue. D genes are given only for firm matches. Where a row states a size, it is once, few, many or the class of an expanded clone; other rows omit it.

CDR3 protein: CASSLIMNTEAFF
CDR3 DNA: TGTGCCAGCAGTTTAATTATGAACACTGAAGCTTTCTTT
D gene: .
J gene: TRBJ1-1
clone size: few
V gene: TRBV12-3/TRBV12-4

CDR3 protein: CSATPWGEGLNEQFF
CDR3 DNA: TGCAGTGCAACCCCCTGGGGGGAAGGGCTCAATGAGCAGTTCTTC
D gene: .
J gene: TRBJ2-1
clone size: .
V gene: TRBV20-1

CDR3 protein: CASSPGGPGETQYF
CDR3 DNA: TGCGCCAGCAGCCCGGGGGGTCCGGGAGAGACCCAGTACTTC
D gene: TRBD2
J gene: TRBJ2-5
clone size: many
V gene: TRBV5-1

CDR3 protein: CASSLGAGGSGEQFF
CDR3 DNA: TGTGCCAGCAGCTTGGGGGCGGGAGGGTCCGGTGAGCAGTTCTTC
D gene: TRBD2
J gene: TRBJ2-1
clone size: few
V gene: TRBV7-2

CDR3 protein: CASEVAAGDKNIQYF
CDR3 DNA: TGTGCGTCAGAAGTTGCGGCCGGGGACAAAAACATTCAGTACTTC
D gene: .
J gene: TRBJ2-4
clone size: few
V gene: TRBV5-5

CDR3 protein: CASSVGQGYGYTF
CDR3 DNA: TGTGCCAGCAGCGTGGGACAGGGCTATGGCTACACCTTC
D gene: TRBD1
J gene: TRBJ1-2
clone size: few
V gene: TRBV5-6

CDR3 protein: CASSLAGGSGYEQYF
CDR3 DNA: TGCGCCAGCAGCTTGGCCGGCGGGAGTGGCTACGAGCAGTACTTC
D gene: TRBD2
J gene: TRBJ2-7
clone size: few
V gene: TRBV5-1

CDR3 protein: CATSRGWNEQFF
CDR3 DNA: TGTGCCACCAGCAGAGGATGGAATGAGCAGTTCTTC
D gene: .
J gene: TRBJ2-1
clone size: .
V gene: TRBV15

CDR3 protein: CASSLVSGSSYEQYF
CDR3 DNA: TGTGCCAGCAGTTTAGTTAGCGGGAGCTCCTACGAGCAGTACTTC
D gene: TRBD2
J gene: TRBJ2-7
clone size: .
V gene: TRBV27

CDR3 protein: CASSESTESGPGQYF
CDR3 DNA: TGCGCCAGCAGTGAGTCGACAGAGTCCGGCCCTGGGCAGTACTTC
D gene: .
J gene: TRBJ2-7
clone size: .
V gene: TRBV10-2

CDR3 protein: CASRGGGQETQYF
CDR3 DNA: TGTGCCAGCAGGGGGGGAGGCCAAGAGACCCAGTACTTC
D gene: .
J gene: TRBJ2-5
clone size: many
V gene: TRBV7-2

CDR3 protein: CASRGIESLHF
CDR3 DNA: TGTGCCAGCAGGGGGATTGAGTCCCTCCACTTT
D gene: .
J gene: TRBJ1-6
clone size: few
V gene: TRBV28

CDR3 protein: CASSSRSPNEQFF
CDR3 DNA: TGCGCCAGCAGCTCCCGGTCCCCCAATGAGCAGTTCTTC
D gene: .
J gene: TRBJ2-1
clone size: medium-sized
V gene: TRBV5-1

CDR3 protein: CASRLFSGEGLFF
CDR3 DNA: TGTGCCAGCCGTCTTTTTAGCGGTGAAGGGTTGTTCTTC
D gene: .
J gene: TRBJ2-1
clone size: .
V gene: TRBV3-1

CDR3 protein: CASSLGQARDQPQHF
CDR3 DNA: TGTGCCAGCAGTTTAGGACAGGCTAGGGATCAGCCCCAGCATTTT
D gene: .
J gene: TRBJ1-5
clone size: few
V gene: TRBV12-3/TRBV12-4

CDR3 protein: CASSYGAAGGRILHNEQFF
CDR3 DNA: TGTGCCAGCAGTTACGGGGCAGCGGGGGGGCGCATCCTCCACAATGAGCAGTTCTTC
D gene: TRBD2
J gene: TRBJ2-1
clone size: few
V gene: TRBV6-2/TRBV6-3

CDR3 protein: CASSEGAQNQPQHF
CDR3 DNA: TGTGCCAGCAGCGAGGGGGCCCAGAATCAGCCCCAGCATTTT
D gene: TRBD1
J gene: TRBJ1-5
clone size: many
V gene: TRBV7-9

CDR3 protein: CASSRDSDTQYF
CDR3 DNA: TGTGCCAGCAGCCGGGATTCAGATACGCAGTATTTT
D gene: .
J gene: TRBJ2-3
clone size: few
V gene: TRBV6-5

CDR3 protein: CSVLDGLAKNIQYF
CDR3 DNA: TGCAGCGTTTTGGACGGGTTAGCCAAAAACATTCAGTACTTC
D gene: .
J gene: TRBJ2-4
clone size: few
V gene: TRBV29-1

CDR3 protein: CASSPGQGITEAFF
CDR3 DNA: TGTGCCAGCAGTCCCGGACAGGGGATCACTGAAGCTTTCTTT
D gene: TRBD1
J gene: TRBJ1-1
clone size: .
V gene: TRBV12-3/TRBV12-4

CDR3 protein: CSVRAAPTRNTEAFF
CDR3 DNA: TGCAGTGTTAGAGCAGCCCCAACGCGGAACACTGAAGCTTTCTTT
D gene: .
J gene: TRBJ1-1
clone size: .
V gene: TRBV20-1

CDR3 protein: CASSSPRAGADIQYF
CDR3 DNA: TGTGCCAGCAGCTCCCCCCGGGCGGGAGCGGACATTCAGTACTTC
D gene: TRBD2
J gene: TRBJ2-4
clone size: .
V gene: TRBV5-4

CDR3 protein: CSAEGPVYEQYF
CDR3 DNA: TGCAGTGCAGAGGGACCAGTTTACGAGCAGTACTTC
D gene: .
J gene: TRBJ2-7
clone size: few
V gene: TRBV20-1

CDR3 protein: CASSADGDSPLHF
CDR3 DNA: TGTGCCAGCAGCGCCGACGGGGATTCACCCCTCCACTTT
D gene: .
J gene: TRBJ1-6
clone size: .
V gene: TRBV9

CDR3 protein: CASSRYSTGELFF
CDR3 DNA: TGTGCCAGCAGCCGCTACTCCACCGGGGAGCTGTTTTTT
D gene: .
J gene: TRBJ2-2
clone size: .
V gene: TRBV7-2

CDR3 protein: CACETGGTNTGELFF
CDR3 DNA: TGTGCCTGCGAAACGGGGGGAACAAACACCGGGGAGCTGTTTTTT
D gene: TRBD2
J gene: TRBJ2-2
clone size: few
V gene: TRBV6-1

CDR3 protein: CASSPRTLKDGSPLHF
CDR3 DNA: TGTGCCAGCAGCCCCAGGACACTCAAGGACGGTTCACCCCTCCACTTT
D gene: .
J gene: TRBJ1-6
clone size: .
V gene: TRBV7-2

CDR3 protein: CASSSREGWDTQYF
CDR3 DNA: TGTGCCAGCAGCTCCCGGGAGGGGTGGGATACGCAGTATTTT
D gene: TRBD2
J gene: TRBJ2-3
clone size: .
V gene: TRBV5-4

CDR3 protein: CASSPWGLATDTQYF
CDR3 DNA: TGTGCCAGCAGCCCATGGGGGCTAGCGACAGATACGCAGTATTTT
D gene: .
J gene: TRBJ2-3
clone size: .
V gene: TRBV7-3